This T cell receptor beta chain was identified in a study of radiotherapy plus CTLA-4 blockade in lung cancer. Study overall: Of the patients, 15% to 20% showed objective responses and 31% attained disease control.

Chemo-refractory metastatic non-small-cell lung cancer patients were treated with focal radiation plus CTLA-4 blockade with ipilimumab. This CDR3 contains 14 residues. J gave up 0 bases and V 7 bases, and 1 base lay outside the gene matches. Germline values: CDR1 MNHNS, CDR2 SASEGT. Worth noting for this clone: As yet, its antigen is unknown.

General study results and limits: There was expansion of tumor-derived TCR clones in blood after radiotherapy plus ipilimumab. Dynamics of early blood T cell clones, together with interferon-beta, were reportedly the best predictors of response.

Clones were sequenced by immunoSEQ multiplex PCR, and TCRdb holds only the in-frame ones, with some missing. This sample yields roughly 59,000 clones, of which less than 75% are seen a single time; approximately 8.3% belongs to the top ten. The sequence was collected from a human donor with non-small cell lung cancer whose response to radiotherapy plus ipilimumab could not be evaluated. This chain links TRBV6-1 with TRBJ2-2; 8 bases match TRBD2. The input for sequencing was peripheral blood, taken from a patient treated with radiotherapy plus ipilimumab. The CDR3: CASTLAANTGELFF. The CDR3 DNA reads TGTGCCAGCACACTAGCGGCGAACACCGGGGAGCTGTTTTTT.